These 23 T cell receptor beta chains originate from one sample sequenced in a study of glioma-infiltrating T cells. The iRepertoire nested amplicon-rescue multiplex PCR amplified TCR alpha and beta CDR3s from RNA. Each CDR3 protein gets one entry after TCRdb re-called the multiplex PCR reads with MiXCR. The sample contains around 350,000 distinct CDR3 sequences, roughly 41% of which appear only once. Sequenced material: glioma tissue, nonneoplastic brain tissue, or PBMCs (not recorded which). These receptor sequences come from a human donor with low-grade glioma or glioblastoma, undergoing nonglioma brain surgery, or in good health (not recorded which).

This clonotype occurred once. The chain carries TRBV12-3 or TRBV12-4 and TRBJ1-1, with no clear D. The CDR3 runs to 16 residues. V dropped 2 bases and J dropped 0 bases, with 13 bases sitting between them. CDR3 nucleotides: TGTGCCAGCAGTTTATCGGCGAATGGGATGAACACTGAAGCTTTCTTT. Its translation: CASSLSANGMNTEAFF.

This clonotype was observed at least ten times. This chain links TRBV28 with TRBJ1-5, with D possibly TRBD1 on 5 matching bases. Trimming pared 4 bases from V and 4 bases from J, leaving 14 bases between. The CDR3 extends over 15 amino acids. The germline CDR1 and CDR2 sequences are MDHEN and SYDVKM. The CDR3 DNA reads as TGTGCCAGCAGTTCCCGAAAGGGGAGGAATCAGCCCCAGCATTTT. Translation gives CASSSRKGRNQPQHF.

A single count supports this clonotype. The V call is TRBV10-3, the J call TRBJ2-1; no clear D. The CDR3 contains 12 residues. Germline V gives CDR1 ENHRY, CDR2 SYGVKD. The V end was cut by 3 bases, the J end by 5 bases, with 5 bases between. CDR3 in amino acids: CAISDSHNEQFF. The CDR3 DNA is TGTGCCATCAGTGACTCACACAATGAGCAGTTCTTC.

A word on this clonotype: Since a much larger clone is just one base distant, this may be a read error. The CDR3 carries no conserved terminal phenylalanine or tryptophan, so it likely arises from a read error. The V gene is TRBV6-2 or TRBV6-3, the J gene TRBJ2-7; TRBD1 matches 12 bases. CDR3 length equals 15 residues. J was trimmed by 4 bases and V by 9 bases; bases with no gene match: 10. Germline CDR1 reads MNHEY; CDR2 reads SVGEGT. The CDR3 coding sequence is TGTGCCAGTCTCCCCCGGGACAGGGGGCCTTACGAGCAGTACCTC. Its translation is CASLPRDRGPYEQYL.

This chain joins TRBV7-2 and TRBJ1-5; D gene ambiguous. Germline V gene sequence: CDR1 SGHTA, CDR2 FQGNSA. The germline V and J ends were trimmed by 1 base and 0 bases, with 13 bases remaining between them. The CDR3 loop spans 17 amino acids. Here the CDR3 reads CASSLVGVPYSNQPQHF. The CDR3 bases are TGTGCCAGCAGCTTAGTTGGAGTCCCATATAGCAATCAGCCCCAGCATTTT.

The gene calls are TRBV7-2 and TRBJ1-2; 8 positions match TRBD1. Germline CDR1 reads SGHTA; CDR2 reads FQGNSA. The V gene end was trimmed by 3 bases and the J gene end by 6 bases; junction bases not matched to a gene: 9. The CDR3 runs to 15 residues. CDR3 sequence: CASSFGQGNAHGYTF. As DNA, the CDR3 is TGTGCCAGCAGCTTCGGACAGGGAAATGCTCATGGCTACACCTTC.

This clonotype was counted many times. The V and J genes are TRBV6-2 or TRBV6-3 and TRBJ2-7, with D possibly TRBD1 on 5 matching bases. Germline values: CDR1 MNHEY, CDR2 SVGEGT. V was clipped by 5 bases and J by 2 bases, with 10 bases between them. The CDR3 has 13 residues. The DNA for the CDR3 is TGTGCCAGCAGTCAAGGGGCTGCCTACGAGCAGTACTTC. Protein sequence: CASSQGAAYEQYF.

The chain links TRBV7-2 to TRBJ1-1; D not certain. The CDR3 loop spans 13 amino acids. Germline lookup yields CDR1 SGHTA and CDR2 FQGNSA. The germline V and J ends were trimmed by 1 base and 6 bases, with 9 bases remaining between them. The CDR3 loop reads CASSLVWRSEAFF. CDR3 sequence (DNA): TGTGCCAGCAGCTTAGTCTGGCGATCTGAAGCTTTCTTT.

A note on this clonotype: A much larger clone sits a single nucleotide away, making a read error possible. The chain employs TRBV20-1 and TRBJ2-7; 7 bases are shared with TRBD2. The CDR3 extends over 19 amino acids. CDR1 is DFQATT, CDR2 SNEGSKA, per germline (reference sequence). The V segment lost 0 bases and the J segment 2 bases; nucleotides outside the gene matches: 19. This CDR3 is CSARDRTRGRAYLTYEQYF. The CDR3 region has the DNA TGCAGTGCTAGAGACCGGACTAGAGGGAGGGCCTACCTCACCTACGAGCAGTACTTC.

This clonotype has ten or more counts. CDR3 residues: CASIQSGTAFTEAFF. Here the CDR3 DNA reads TGTGCCAGCATCCAGTCCGGGACAGCTTTCACTGAAGCTTTCTTT. The gene calls are TRBV28 and TRBJ1-1; 7 bases are a match to TRBD1. The trim removed 7 bases at V and 4 bases at J, leaving 12 bases unmatched. Germline V gene data show CDR1 as MDHEN and CDR2 as SYDVKM. This CDR3 contains 15 residues.

This clonotype was counted a single time. A read error may explain this, as a much larger clone is one base away. The CDR3 reads CATRRDRLAGDEQFF. The DNA of the CDR3 is TGTGCCACCAGAAGAGATCGACTAGCGGGAGATGAGCAGTTCTTC. J is TRBJ2-1 and V is TRBV15; 12 positions match TRBD2. Germline assignment: CDR1 LNHNV and CDR2 YYDKDF (reference sequence). The CDR3 spans 15 residues.

The J gene is TRBJ1-5, the V gene TRBV10-3; D might be TRBD1 (5 bases). The CDR3 consists of 13 residues. Germline CDR1 ENHRY, CDR2 SYGVKD. The germline V and J ends were trimmed by 6 bases and 5 bases, with 11 bases remaining between them. The CDR3 bases are TGTGCCATCAGAGGACAAGAAGATCAGCCCCAGCATTTT. The encoded protein is CAIRGQEDQPQHF.

This clonotype has just a few counts. The chain combines TRBV7-2 with TRBJ2-5; D not resolved. Germline CDR1 reads SGHTA; CDR2 reads FQGNSA. V was trimmed by 4 bases and J by 5 bases, leaving 14 bases between them. The CDR3 consists of 14 residues. The CDR3 DNA reads TGTGCCAGCAGCTCACGGGCCCTTCCGGAGACCCAGTACTTC. As protein: CASSSRALPETQYF.

The chain links TRBV2 to TRBJ2-7; 7 bases align to TRBD2. Germline trimming cut 4 bases from V and 0 bases from J; bases unmatched to any gene: 6. This CDR3 has 15 residues. The germline gives CDR1 SNHLY, CDR2 FYNNEI. CDR3 loop: CASSGFGRTSYEQYF. CDR3 DNA sequence: TGTGCCAGCAGTGGTTTCGGGAGGACCTCCTACGAGCAGTACTTC.

This chain links TRBV5-1 with TRBJ2-4; D unclear. The CDR3 contains 15 residues. V was clipped by 0 bases and J by 5 bases, with 12 bases between them. CDR1 and CDR2 (germline): SGHRS, YFSETQ. The CDR3 nucleotides are TGCGCCAGCAGCTTGGGTACACTACCCCAAAACATTCAGTACTTC. Translated: CASSLGTLPQNIQYF.

The table lists this clonotype with a few counts. The V gene is TRBV7-9, the J gene TRBJ2-3; D is unresolved. The CDR3 length is 17 residues. With 5 bases removed from V and 1 base from J, the gap between germline ends came to 19 bases. Germline V gene data show CDR1 as SEHNR and CDR2 as FQNEAQ (reference sequence). This CDR3 is CASSIPRTGQGTDTQYF. The CDR3 bases are TGTGCCAGCAGCATACCACGGACCGGTCAGGGCACAGATACGCAGTATTTT.

With respect to this clonotype: Since a much larger clone is just one base distant, this may be a read error. Here the CDR3 DNA reads TGTGCCAGCAGCTTGGGAAAGCCAGGGGCAGATACGCAGTGTTTT. Amino acids: CASSLGKPGADTQCF. The rearrangement links TRBV5-4 to TRBJ2-3, with D perhaps TRBD1 (6 bases). Germline V CDR1 and CDR2: SGHNT, YYREEE (reference sequence). This CDR3 region has 15 residues. Full variable domain (missing parts from reference TRBV5-4 and TRBJ2-3): ETGVTQSPTHLIKTRGQQVTLRCSSQSGHNTVSWYQQALGQGPQFIFQYYREEENGRGNFPPRFSGLQFPNYSSELNVNALELDDSALYLCASSLGKPGADTQCFGPGTRLTVL.

The rearrangement links TRBV29-1 to TRBJ2-7, with 7 bases matching TRBD2. Germline trimming cut 8 bases from V and 4 bases from J; bases unmatched to any gene: 8. The CDR3 contains 12 residues. Germline values: CDR1 SQVTM, CDR2 ANQGSEA. CDR3: CSCAGGGYEQYF. CDR3 DNA: TGCAGCTGTGCTGGGGGGGGTTACGAGCAGTACTTC.

As for this clonotype: One end of the junction varies from germline; a read error may be responsible. The chain is built from TRBV6-5 and TRBJ1-2; the D gene is possibly TRBD1 (5 bases). Germline CDR1 and CDR2: MNHEY and SVGAGI. CDR3 length equals 15 residues. CDR3 sequence reads: CAGSRRDGARAGYTF. The CDR3 nucleotides are TGTGCCGGCAGTCGTCGGGACGGAGCACGTGCAGGCTACACCTTC.

The chain's CDR3 is CAITDPLAGARNEQFF. The CDR3 nucleotides are TGTGCCATCACAGATCCCCTAGCGGGAGCTAGGAATGAGCAGTTCTTC. The rearrangement links TRBV27 to TRBJ2-1, with TRBD2 identical over 10 bases. The CDR3 sequence is 16 residues long. Germline V gene lookup returns CDR1 MNHEY and CDR2 SMNVEV (reference sequence). J gave up 7 bases and V 10 bases, and 16 bases lay outside the gene matches.

This clonotype has more than one count but fewer than ten. V gene TRBV3-1 combines with J gene TRBJ1-5, with 7 bases lining up with TRBD1. Germline-derived CDR1 and CDR2 are LGHDT and YNNKEL (reference sequence). The CDR3 is made up of 14 amino acids. V lost 3 bases and J lost 2; bases outside the gene matches: 1. This CDR3 is CASSHGQGNQPQHF. DNA for the CDR3: TGTGCCAGCAGCCACGGACAGGGCAATCAGCCCCAGCATTTT.

V is TRBV4-1 and J is TRBJ2-1; D is tentatively TRBD1 or TRBD2 (6 bases each). V was clipped by 4 bases and J by 8 bases, with 12 bases between them. The CDR3 runs 13 residues. Looked up from germline, CDR1 is MGHRA and CDR2 is YSYEKL. The CDR3 protein is CASSLIGGHEQFF. The DNA for the CDR3 is TGCGCCAGCAGCCTGATCGGGGGCCATGAGCAGTTCTTC.

This clonotype was recorded a few times. V usage is TRBV15 and J usage is TRBJ2-7, with a possible D match to TRBD1 (5 bases). The V end lost 0 bases, the J end lost 2 bases, and 17 bases lay between the germline ends. Germline-derived CDR1 and CDR2 are LNHNV and YYDKDF (reference sequence). This CDR3 is 17 amino acids long. The CDR3 DNA follows: TGTGCCACCAGCAGAGATCGCACCCCAGGGCTAACCTACGAGCAGTACTTC. It yields the protein CATSRDRTPGLTYEQYF.